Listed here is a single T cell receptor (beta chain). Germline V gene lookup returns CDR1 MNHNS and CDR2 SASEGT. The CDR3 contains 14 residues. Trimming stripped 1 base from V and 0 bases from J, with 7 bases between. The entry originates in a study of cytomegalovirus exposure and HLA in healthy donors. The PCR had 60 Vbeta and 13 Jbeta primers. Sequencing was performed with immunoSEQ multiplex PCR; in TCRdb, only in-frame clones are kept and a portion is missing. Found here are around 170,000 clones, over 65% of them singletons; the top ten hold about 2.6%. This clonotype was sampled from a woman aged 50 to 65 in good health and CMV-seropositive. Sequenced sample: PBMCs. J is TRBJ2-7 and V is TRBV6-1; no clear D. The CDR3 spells CASSEGYNSYEQYF. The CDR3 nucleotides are TGTGCCAGCAGTGAAGGGTACAACTCCTACGAGCAGTACTTC.